This TCR beta chain was obtained from a study of cytomegalovirus exposure and HLA in healthy donors. As regards this clone: Its antigen remains unknown.

The PCR had 60 Vbeta and 13 Jbeta primers. Produced via immunoSEQ multiplex PCR; TCRdb's table is partial and in-frame only. The sample yields 170,000 or so clones, approximately 80% seen once. Study-wide findings and caveats: A later analysis associated 15,000 or so TCR beta sequences with HLA alleles at a 0.05 false discovery rate.

The V segment lost 4 bases and the J segment 6 bases; nucleotides outside the gene matches: 7. The CDR3 contains 15 residues. CDR1 SGHTA and CDR2 FQGTGA come from the germline V gene. The donors gave bone marrow, and they were healthy. The gene calls are TRBV7-3 and TRBJ2-2, with 8 positions matching TRBD1. The sample comprised PBMCs. This clonotype was obtained from a man aged 18 to 30 in good health and CMV-seronegative. The CDR3 DNA reads as TGTGCCAGCAGCTCGGGACAGGCCTTCTCCGGGGAGCTGTTTTTT. Translating it yields CASSSGQAFSGELFF.